This TCR beta chain stems from a study of beta chain features in type 1 diabetes. Regarding the study as a whole: Resolution of whether HLA type affects TCRB rearrangement was not achieved here.

This CDR3 has 16 amino acids. Trimming stripped 3 bases from V and 8 bases from J, with 19 bases between. Germline V CDR1 and CDR2: SNHLY, FYNNEI. Via CD45RO/CCR7/CD25/CD127/CD95/CD27, cells of the CD4+ naive, central memory, regulatory and stem cell-like memory subsets were sorted. With respect to this clone: Antigen unknown.

The isolated RNA, all of it, was reverse transcribed, so expressed TCRB transcripts were what got sequenced. Method: immunoSEQ multiplex PCR; TCRdb's copy keeps in-frame clones and lacks some. The table records under 95,000 clones, 30% to 35% of them present only once. The TCR was taken from a woman younger than 35 in good health. This chain links TRBV2 with TRBJ1-4; no firm D call. The sequencing sample was made of stem cell memory CD4+ T cells from blood. CDR3 amino acids: CASSDLGLREVEKLFF. The CDR3 nucleotides read TGTGCCAGCAGTGATTTGGGCCTTCGGGAGGTGGAAAAACTGTTTTTT.